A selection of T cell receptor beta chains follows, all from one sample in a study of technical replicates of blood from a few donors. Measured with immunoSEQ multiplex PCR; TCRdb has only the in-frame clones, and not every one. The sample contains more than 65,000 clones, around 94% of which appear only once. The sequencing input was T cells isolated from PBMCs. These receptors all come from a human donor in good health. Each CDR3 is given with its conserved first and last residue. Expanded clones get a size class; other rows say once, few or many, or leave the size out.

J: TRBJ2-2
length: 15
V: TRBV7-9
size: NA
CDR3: CASRDGILNTGELFF

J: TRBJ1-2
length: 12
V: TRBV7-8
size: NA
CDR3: CASSLDRGPATF

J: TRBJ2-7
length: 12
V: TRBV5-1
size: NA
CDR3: CASSLPGYEQYF

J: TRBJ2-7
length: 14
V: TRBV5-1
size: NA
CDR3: CASSLVLADYEQYF

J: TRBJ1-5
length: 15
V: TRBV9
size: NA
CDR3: CASSPSGAPGQPQHF

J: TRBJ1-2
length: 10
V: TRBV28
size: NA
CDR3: CATNRDILTF

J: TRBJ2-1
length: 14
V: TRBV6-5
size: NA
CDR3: CASGQATSYNEQFF

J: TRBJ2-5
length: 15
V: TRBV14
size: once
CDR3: CASSQQTTGRETQYF

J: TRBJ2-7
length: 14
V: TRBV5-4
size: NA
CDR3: CASSLQGTPYEQYF

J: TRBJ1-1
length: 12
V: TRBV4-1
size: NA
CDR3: CASRRSDTEAFF

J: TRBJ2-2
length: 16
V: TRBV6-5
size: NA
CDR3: CASSYLYSTNTGELFF

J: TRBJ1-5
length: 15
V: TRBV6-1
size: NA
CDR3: CASSPQEISNQPQHF

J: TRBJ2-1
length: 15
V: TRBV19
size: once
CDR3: CASSIAPGPYNEQFF

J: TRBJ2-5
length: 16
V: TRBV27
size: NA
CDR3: CASSARTSGDQETQYF

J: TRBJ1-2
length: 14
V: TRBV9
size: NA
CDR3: CASSVGYGKGGYTF

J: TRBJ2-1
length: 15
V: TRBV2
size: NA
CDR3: CASSEALSWGGEQFF

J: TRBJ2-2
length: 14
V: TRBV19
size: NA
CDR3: CASSIAGNTGELFF

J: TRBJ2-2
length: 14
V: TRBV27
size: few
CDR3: CASSAGGGTGELFF

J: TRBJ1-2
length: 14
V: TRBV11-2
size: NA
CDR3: CASSWPEDYYGYTF

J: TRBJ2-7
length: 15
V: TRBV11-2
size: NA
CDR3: CASSLRRDRVDEQYF

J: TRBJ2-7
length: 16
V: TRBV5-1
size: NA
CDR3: CASSLGAVGTGYEQYF

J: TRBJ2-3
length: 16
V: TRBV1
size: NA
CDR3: CTSSQLAGELADTQYF

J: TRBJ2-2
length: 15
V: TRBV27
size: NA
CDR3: CASSLRSGVTGELFF

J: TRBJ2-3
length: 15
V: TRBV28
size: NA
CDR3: CASSFERGGTDTQYF

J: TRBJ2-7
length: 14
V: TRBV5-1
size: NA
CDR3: CASSGTMDPYEQYF

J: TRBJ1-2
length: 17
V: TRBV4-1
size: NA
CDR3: CASSPQGRTGGAKGYTF

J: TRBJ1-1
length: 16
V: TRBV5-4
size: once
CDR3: CASSPGQGGGVAEAFF

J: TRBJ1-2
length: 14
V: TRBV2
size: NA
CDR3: CASSEVDRGYGYTF

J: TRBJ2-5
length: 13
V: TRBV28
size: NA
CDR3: CASSPDSQETQYF

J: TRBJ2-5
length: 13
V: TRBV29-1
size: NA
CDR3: CSVVGLLKETQYF

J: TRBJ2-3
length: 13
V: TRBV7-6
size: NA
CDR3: CASSFLSTDTQYF

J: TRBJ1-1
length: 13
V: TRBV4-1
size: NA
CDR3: CASTQLPYTEAFF

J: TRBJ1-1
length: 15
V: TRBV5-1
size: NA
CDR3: CASSLKGQGATEAFF

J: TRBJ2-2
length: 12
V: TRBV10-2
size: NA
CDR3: CASGRGTGELFF

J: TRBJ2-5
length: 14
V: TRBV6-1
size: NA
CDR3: CASSVVGGRETQYF

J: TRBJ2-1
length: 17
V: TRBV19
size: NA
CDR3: CASSIDITGDTHNEQFF

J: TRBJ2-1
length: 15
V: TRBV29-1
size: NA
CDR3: CSVDLSGTGANEQFF

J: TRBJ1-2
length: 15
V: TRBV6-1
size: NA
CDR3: CASSDLAGSDYGYTF

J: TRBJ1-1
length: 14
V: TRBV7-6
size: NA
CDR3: CASSLRSGNTEAFF

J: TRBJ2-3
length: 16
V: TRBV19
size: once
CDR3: CASSIGEAPFTDTQYF

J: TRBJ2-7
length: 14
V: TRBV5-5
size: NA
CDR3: CASSLVRGLGEQYF

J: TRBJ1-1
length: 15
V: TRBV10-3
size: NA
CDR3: CAISDTPGGNTEAFF

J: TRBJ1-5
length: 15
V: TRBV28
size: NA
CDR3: CASIPGQGEDQPQHF

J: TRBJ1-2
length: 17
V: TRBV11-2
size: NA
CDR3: CASSLMYRGLYGYGYTF

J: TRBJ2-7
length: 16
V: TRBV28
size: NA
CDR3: CASIDRGQGGLGEQYF

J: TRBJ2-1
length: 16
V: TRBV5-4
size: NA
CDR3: CASRSTIGTGGYEQFF

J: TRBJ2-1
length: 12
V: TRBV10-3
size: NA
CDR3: CAISESSNEQFF

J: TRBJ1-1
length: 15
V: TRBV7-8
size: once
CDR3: CASSPGTGVNTEAFF

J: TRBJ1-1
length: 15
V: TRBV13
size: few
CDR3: CASSPYSPQNTEAFF

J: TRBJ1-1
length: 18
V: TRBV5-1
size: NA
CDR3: CASSLVPRLGGSDTEAFF

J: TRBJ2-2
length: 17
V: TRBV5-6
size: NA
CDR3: CASSYIAGGPNTGELFF

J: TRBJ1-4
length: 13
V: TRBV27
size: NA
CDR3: CASRTGVNEKLFF

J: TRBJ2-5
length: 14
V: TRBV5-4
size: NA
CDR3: CASSLRGFQETQYF

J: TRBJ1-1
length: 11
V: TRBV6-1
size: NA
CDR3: CAIHRGTEAFF

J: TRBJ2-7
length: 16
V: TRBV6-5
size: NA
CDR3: CASSYSSAGAVPREYF

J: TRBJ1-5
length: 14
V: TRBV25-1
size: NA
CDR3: CASSTGSPNQPQHF

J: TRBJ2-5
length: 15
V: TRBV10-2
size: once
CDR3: CASSDPGTTQETQYF

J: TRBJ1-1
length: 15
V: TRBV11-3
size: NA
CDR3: CASSFVRGLNTEAFF

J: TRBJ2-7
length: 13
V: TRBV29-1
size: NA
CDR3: CSVEGGGEYEQYF

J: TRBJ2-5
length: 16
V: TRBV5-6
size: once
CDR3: CASSLEPEGYQETQYF